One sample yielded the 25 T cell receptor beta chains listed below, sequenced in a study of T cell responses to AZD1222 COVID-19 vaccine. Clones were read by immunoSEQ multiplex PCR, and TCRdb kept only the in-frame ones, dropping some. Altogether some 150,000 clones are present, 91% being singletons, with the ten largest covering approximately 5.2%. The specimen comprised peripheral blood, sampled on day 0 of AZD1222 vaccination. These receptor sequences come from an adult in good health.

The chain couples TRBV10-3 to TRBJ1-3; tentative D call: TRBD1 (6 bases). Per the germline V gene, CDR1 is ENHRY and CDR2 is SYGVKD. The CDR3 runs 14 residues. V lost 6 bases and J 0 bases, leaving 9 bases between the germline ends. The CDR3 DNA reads TGTGCCATCAGACCGGACAGCTCTGGAAACACCATATATTTT. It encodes CAIRPDSSGNTIYF.

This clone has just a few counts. The CDR3 is CASSRQGNSGNTIYF. The CDR3 coding sequence is TGTGCCAGCAGTAGACAGGGAAACTCTGGAAACACCATATATTTT. The rearrangement uses TRBV5-4 and TRBJ1-3; 7 positions match TRBD1. V lost 5 bases and J lost 0; bases outside the gene matches: 5. The CDR3 spans 15 residues. Germline V gene data show CDR1 as SGHNT and CDR2 as YYREEE (reference sequence).

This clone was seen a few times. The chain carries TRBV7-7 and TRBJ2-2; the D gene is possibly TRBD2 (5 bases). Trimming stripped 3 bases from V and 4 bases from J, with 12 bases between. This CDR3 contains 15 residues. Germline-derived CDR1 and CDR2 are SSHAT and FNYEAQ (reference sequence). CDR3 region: CASSFGGYLTGELFF. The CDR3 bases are TGTGCCAGCAGCTTTGGAGGATATCTCACCGGGGAGCTGTTTTTT.

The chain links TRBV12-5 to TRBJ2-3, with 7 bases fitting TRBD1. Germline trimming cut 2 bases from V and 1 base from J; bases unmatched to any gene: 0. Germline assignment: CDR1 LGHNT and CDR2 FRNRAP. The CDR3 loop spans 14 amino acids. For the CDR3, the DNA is TGTGCTAGTGGTTTGACAGGGGGCACAGATACGCAGTATTTT. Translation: CASGLTGGTDTQYF.

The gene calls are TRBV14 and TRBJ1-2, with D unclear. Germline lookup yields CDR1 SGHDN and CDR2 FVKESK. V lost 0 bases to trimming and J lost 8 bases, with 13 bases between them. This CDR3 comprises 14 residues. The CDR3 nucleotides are TGTGCCAGCAGCCAAGATCTGGTACCGCGCGGCTACACCTTC. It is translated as CASSQDLVPRGYTF.

The CDR3 spells CASSPRTSGGAAEQFF. DNA of the CDR3: TGTGCCAGCAGCCCCAGGACTAGCGGGGGGGCGGCTGAGCAGTTCTTC. V gene TRBV7-2 combines with J gene TRBJ2-1, with 15 bases lining up with TRBD2. V trimming: 5 bases; J trimming: 9 bases; junction bases outside the gene matches: 8. This CDR3 has 16 residues. Germline lookup yields CDR1 SGHTA and CDR2 FQGNSA.

The CDR3 DNA reads as TGTGCCAGCAGCGGACGACAGGGGGTGAACACTGAAGCTTTCTTT. Its translation is CASSGRQGVNTEAFF. This chain joins TRBV7-8 and TRBJ1-1, with 9 bases aligning to TRBD1. V was pared by 5 bases and J by 0 bases, with 4 bases of the junction left unmatched. The germline gives CDR1 SGHVS, CDR2 FQNEAQ. The CDR3 length is 15 residues.

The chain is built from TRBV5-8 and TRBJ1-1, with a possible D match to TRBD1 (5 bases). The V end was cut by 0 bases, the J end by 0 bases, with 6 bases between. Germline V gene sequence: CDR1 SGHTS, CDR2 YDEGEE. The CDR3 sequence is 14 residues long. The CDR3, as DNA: TGTGCCAGCAGCTTGGTGGACATGAACACTGAAGCTTTCTTT. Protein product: CASSLVDMNTEAFF.

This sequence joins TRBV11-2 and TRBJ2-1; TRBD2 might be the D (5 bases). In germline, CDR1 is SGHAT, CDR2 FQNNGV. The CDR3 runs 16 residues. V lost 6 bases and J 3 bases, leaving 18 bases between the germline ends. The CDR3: CASRQHAGLIYNEQFF. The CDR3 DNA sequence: TGTGCCAGCAGACAGCATGCAGGACTTATCTACAATGAGCAGTTCTTC.

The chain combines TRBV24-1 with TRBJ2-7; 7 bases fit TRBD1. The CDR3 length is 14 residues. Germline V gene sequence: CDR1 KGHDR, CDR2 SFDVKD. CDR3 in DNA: TGTGCTAAAGCTTGGGGACAGACCTTATACGAGCAGTACTTC. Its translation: CAKAWGQTLYEQYF.

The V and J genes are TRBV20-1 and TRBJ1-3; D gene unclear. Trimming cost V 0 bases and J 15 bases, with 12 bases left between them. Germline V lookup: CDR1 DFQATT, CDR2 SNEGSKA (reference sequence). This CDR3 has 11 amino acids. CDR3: CSARDRGVAYF. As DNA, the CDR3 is TGCAGTGCTAGAGATAGAGGAGTCGCATATTTT.

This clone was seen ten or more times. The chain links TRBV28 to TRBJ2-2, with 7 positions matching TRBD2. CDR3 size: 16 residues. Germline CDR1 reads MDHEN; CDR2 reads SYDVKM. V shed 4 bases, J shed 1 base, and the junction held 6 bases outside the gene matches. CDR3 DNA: TGTGCCAGCAGTTCCTGGCTAGCGGAGAACACCGGGGAGCTGTTTTTT. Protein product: CASSSWLAENTGELFF.

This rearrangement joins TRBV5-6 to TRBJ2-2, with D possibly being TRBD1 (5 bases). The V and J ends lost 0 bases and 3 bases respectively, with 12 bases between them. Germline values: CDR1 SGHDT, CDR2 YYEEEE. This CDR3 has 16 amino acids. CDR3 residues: CASSLGQIFYTGELFF. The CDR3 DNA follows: TGTGCCAGCAGCTTGGGACAGATTTTTTACACCGGGGAGCTGTTTTTT.

CDR3 nucleotides: TGTGCCAGCAGGCCAACTAACACCGGGGAGCTGTTTTTT. Protein product: CASRPTNTGELFF. The chain joins TRBV12-3 or TRBV12-4 to TRBJ2-2, with unresolved D. The CDR3 extends over 13 amino acids. Trimming removed 6 bases from V and 2 bases from J, with 7 bases in between.

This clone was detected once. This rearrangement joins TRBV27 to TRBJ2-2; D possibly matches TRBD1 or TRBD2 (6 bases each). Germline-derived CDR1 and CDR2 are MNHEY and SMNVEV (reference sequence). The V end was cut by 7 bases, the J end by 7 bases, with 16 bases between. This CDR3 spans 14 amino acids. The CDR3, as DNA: TGTGCCAGCACCCCTGGGGGGCTGCTCGGGGAGCTGTTTTTT. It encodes CASTPGGLLGELFF.

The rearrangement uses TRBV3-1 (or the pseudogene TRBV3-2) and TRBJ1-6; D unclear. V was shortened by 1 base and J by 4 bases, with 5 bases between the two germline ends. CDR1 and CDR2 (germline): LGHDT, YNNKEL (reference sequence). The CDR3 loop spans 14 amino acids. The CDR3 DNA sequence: TGTGCCAGCAGCCAAGGGCAGTATAATTCACCCCTCCACTTT. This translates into CASSQGQYNSPLHF.

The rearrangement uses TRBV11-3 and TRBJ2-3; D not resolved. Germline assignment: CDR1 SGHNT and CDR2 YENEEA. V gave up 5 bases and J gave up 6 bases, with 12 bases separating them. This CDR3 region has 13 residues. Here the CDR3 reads CASSQRLSDTQYF. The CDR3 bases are TGTGCCAGCAGCCAAAGACTCTCGGATACGCAGTATTTT.

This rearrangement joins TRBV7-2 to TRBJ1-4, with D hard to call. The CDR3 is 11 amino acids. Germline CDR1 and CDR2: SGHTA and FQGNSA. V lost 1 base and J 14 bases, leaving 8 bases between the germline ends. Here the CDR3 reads CASSLVGSLFF. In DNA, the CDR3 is TGTGCCAGCAGCTTAGTTGGCAGCCTGTTTTTT.

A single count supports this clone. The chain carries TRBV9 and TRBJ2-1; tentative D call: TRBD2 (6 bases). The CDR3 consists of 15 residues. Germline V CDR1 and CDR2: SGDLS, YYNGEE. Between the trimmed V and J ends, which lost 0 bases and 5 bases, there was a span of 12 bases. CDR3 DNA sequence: TGTGCCAGCAGCGTAGAAGCGGGCGATCACAATGAGCAGTTCTTC. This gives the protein CASSVEAGDHNEQFF.

Here the CDR3 DNA reads TGTGCCAGCACGGTGGGACTAGCGGACTACGAGCAGTACTTC. It yields the protein CASTVGLADYEQYF. This chain uses TRBV2 with TRBJ2-7, with 11 bases identical to TRBD2. J lost 3 bases, V lost 7 bases, and 5 bases had no gene match. The germline V gene encodes CDR1 SNHLY and CDR2 FYNNEI. The CDR3 spans 14 residues.

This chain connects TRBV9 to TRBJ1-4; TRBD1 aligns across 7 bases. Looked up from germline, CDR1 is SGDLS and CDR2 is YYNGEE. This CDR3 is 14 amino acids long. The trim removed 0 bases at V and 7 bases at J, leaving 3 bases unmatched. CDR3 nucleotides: TGTGCCAGCAGCGTAGACAGGGGAGGTGAAAAACTGTTTTTT. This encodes CASSVDRGGEKLFF.

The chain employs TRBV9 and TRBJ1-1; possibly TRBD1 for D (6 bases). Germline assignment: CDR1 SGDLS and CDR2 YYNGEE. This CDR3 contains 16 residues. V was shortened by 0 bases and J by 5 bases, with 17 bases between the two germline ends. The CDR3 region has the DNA TGTGCCAGCAGCGTAGGCCCCAGCAGGGGAGTAACTGAAGCTTTCTTT. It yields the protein CASSVGPSRGVTEAFF.

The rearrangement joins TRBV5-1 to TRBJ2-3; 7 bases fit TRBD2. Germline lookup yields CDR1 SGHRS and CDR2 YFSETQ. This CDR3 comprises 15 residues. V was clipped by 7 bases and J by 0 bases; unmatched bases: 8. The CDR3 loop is CASAPRRGSTDTQYF. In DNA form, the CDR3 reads TGCGCCAGCGCGCCTCGGCGGGGGAGCACAGATACGCAGTATTTT.

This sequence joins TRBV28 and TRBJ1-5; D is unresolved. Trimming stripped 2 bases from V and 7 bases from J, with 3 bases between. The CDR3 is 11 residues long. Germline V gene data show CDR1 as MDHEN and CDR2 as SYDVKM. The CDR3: CASSLHQPQHF. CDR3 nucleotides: TGTGCCAGCAGTTTACACCAGCCCCAGCATTTT.

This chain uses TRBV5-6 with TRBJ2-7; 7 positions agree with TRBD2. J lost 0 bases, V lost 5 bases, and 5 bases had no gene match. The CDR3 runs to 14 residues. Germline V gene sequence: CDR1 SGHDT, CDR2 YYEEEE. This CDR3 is CASSYRDYSYEQYF. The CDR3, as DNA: TGTGCCAGCAGTTATAGGGACTACTCCTACGAGCAGTACTTC.